This T cell receptor beta chain was observed in a study of OX40 agonist ivuxolimab in advanced cancers. This clone was detected once. CDR3 length: 12 residues. V was shortened by 5 bases and J by 3 bases, with 7 bases between the two germline ends. CDR1 and CDR2 (germline): MNHEY, SVGAGI. This table comes from immunoSEQ multiplex PCR, and its TCRdb copy is limited to in-frame clones, with some not included. The profile shows about 35,000 clones, about nine tenths of them singletons. Material: CD4+ or CD8+ T cells sorted from blood, obtained in a trial of the OX40 agonist ivuxolimab. The receptor was isolated from an adult with an advanced solid tumor such as melanoma, head and neck, liver or kidney cancer. The chain is built from TRBV6-5 and TRBJ1-1, with no clear D. In DNA, the CDR3 is TGTGCCAGCAGTGGGCTAGACACTGAAGCTTTCTTT. It is translated as CASSGLDTEAFF.